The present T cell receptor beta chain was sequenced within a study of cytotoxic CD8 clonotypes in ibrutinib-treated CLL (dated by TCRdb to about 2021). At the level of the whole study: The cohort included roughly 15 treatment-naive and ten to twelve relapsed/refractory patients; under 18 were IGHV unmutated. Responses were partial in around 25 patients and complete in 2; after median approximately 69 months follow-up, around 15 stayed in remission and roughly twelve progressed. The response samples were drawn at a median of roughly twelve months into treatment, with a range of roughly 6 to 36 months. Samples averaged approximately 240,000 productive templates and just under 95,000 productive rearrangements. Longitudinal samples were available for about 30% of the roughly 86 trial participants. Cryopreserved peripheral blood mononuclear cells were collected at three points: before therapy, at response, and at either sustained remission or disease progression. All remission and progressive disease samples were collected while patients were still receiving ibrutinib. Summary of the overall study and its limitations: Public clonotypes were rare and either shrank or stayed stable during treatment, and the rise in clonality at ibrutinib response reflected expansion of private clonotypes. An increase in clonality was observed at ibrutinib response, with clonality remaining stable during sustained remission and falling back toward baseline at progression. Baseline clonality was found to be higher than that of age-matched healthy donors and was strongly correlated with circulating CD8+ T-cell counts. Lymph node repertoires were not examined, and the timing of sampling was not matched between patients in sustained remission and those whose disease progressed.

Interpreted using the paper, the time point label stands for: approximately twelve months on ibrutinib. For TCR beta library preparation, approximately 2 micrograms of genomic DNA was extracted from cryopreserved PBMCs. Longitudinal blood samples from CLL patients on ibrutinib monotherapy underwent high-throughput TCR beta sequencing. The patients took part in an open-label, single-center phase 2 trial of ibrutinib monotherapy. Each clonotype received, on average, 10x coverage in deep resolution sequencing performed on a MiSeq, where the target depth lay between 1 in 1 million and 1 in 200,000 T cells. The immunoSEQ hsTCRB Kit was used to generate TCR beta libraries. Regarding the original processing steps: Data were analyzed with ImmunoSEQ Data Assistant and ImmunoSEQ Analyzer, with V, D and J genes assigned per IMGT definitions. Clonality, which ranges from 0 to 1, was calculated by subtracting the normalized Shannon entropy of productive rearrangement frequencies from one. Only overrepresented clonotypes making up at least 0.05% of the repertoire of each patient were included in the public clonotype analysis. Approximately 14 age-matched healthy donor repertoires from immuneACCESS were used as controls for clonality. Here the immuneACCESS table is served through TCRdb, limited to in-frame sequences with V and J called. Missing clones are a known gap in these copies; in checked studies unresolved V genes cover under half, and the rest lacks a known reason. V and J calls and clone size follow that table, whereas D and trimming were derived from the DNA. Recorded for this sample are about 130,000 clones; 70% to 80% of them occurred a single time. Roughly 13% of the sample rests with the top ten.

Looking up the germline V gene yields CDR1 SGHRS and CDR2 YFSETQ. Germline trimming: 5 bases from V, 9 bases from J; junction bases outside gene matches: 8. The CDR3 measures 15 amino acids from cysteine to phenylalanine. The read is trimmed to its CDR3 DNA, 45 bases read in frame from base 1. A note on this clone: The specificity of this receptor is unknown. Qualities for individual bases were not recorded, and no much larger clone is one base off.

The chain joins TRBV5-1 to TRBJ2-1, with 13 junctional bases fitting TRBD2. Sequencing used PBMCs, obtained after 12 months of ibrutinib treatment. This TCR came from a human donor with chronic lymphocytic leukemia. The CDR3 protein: CASRLAGGPLVEQFF. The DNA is TGCGCCAGCAGACTAGCGGGAGGGCCCCTGGTTGAGCAGTTCTTC.